These 23 T cell receptor beta chains were all obtained from the same sample, sequenced in a study of T-cell reconstitution after alpha-beta-depleted transplantation in children. This sample's TCRbeta library carried unique molecular identifier barcodes. TCRdb re-called the PCR reads with MiXCR, one entry per CDR3 protein. The table lists roughly 150,000 distinct CDR3 sequences, roughly 10% of them singletons. The sequencing used PBMCs, collected before TCRalphabeta/CD19-depleted stem cell transplant. The receptors shown here come from a boy aged 2 to 10 with acute myeloid leukemia, due to receive a stem cell transplant.

This clonotype was seen ten or more times. V usage is TRBV20-1 and J usage is TRBJ1-1, with D tentatively TRBD1 (5 bases). V lost 7 bases to trimming and J lost 7 bases, with 22 bases between them. Germline V gene data show CDR1 as DFQATT and CDR2 as SNEGSKA (reference sequence). The CDR3 consists of 14 residues. The CDR3 loop is CSDAGFLWGREAFF. For the CDR3, the DNA is TGCAGTGATGCCGGTTTTTTATGGGGCCGTGAAGCTTTCTTT.

This clonotype was seen repeatedly, ten times or more. V and J are TRBV5-1 and TRBJ2-1; a weak D match, TRBD2 (6 bases). Germline loops: CDR1 SGHRS, CDR2 YFSETQ. Trimming left V 1 base short and J 0 bases short, with 11 bases between. CDR3 length: 16 residues. The CDR3 DNA follows: TGCGCCAGCAGCTTGTCGGGCGGGGTCTCCTACAATGAGCAGTTCTTC. This codes for CASSLSGGVSYNEQFF.

This clonotype was seen repeatedly, ten times or more. The chain joins TRBV20-1 to TRBJ2-2, with 10 bases lining up with TRBD2. This CDR3 contains 16 residues. Unmatched junction bases numbered 14, after V lost 6 bases and J lost 7 bases. Looked up from germline, CDR1 is DFQATT and CDR2 is SNEGSKA (reference sequence). Here the CDR3 reads CSAKRPSGGEIGELFF. CDR3 bases: TGCAGTGCCAAGAGACCAAGCGGGGGGGAAATCGGGGAGCTGTTTTTT.

As to this clonotype: The junction shows a germline mismatch at one end, possibly a read error. The chain is built from TRBV20-1 and TRBJ2-3; TRBD2 agrees at 9 bases. The V gene's germline CDR1 is DFQATT and CDR2 SNEGSKA (reference sequence). The CDR3 runs to 17 residues. The DNA of the CDR3 is TGCTGTGCTCAAGAGGTTAGCGGGAGCTTCAGCACAGATACGCAGTATTTT. This translates into CCAQEVSGSFSTDTQYF.

This clonotype has ten or more counts. The chain combines TRBV6-5 with TRBJ2-2; D uncertain. The CDR3 covers 15 residues. Germline CDR1 reads MNHEY; CDR2 reads SVGAGI. V was cut by 5 bases and J by 6 bases, with 16 bases left in between. Here the CDR3 reads CASSPRTTSAGELFF. CDR3 bases: TGTGCCAGCAGTCCGAGAACAACCTCCGCCGGGGAGCTGTTTTTT.

This clonotype occurred many times. The J gene is TRBJ1-1, the V gene TRBV18; D remains ambiguous. Germline assignment: CDR1 KGHSH and CDR2 LQKENI. The ends were cut back, 5 bases at V and 1 base at J, with 8 bases in the middle. This CDR3 comprises 13 residues. CDR3 amino acids: CASSTGENTEAFF. CDR3 nucleotides: TGTGCCAGCTCAACGGGAGAGAACACTGAAGCTTTCTTT.

This clonotype was found many times. The genes are TRBV12-3 or TRBV12-4 and TRBJ1-2; 10 positions agree with TRBD1. The CDR3 runs 15 residues. The ends lost 4 bases at V and 5 bases at J; junction bases unmatched: 7. CDR3 amino acids: CASSSSTGGMYGYTF. The CDR3 bases are TGTGCCAGCAGTTCGTCGACAGGGGGCATGTATGGCTACACCTTC.

The chain couples TRBV21-1 to TRBJ2-1; the table's D call, TRBD2, has no DNA check behind it. TRBV21-1 is annotated as a pseudogene. CDR3 length: 13 residues. CDR3 nucleotides: TGTGCCAGCGGAGGACCCTCCTACAATGAGCAGTTCTTC. As protein: CASGGPSYNEQFF.

This clonotype was recorded at least ten times. The rearrangement joins TRBV5-1 to TRBJ1-5; the D is unclear. The ends were cut back, 0 bases at V and 0 bases at J, with 7 bases in the middle. Germline assignment: CDR1 SGHRS and CDR2 YFSETQ. The CDR3 has 15 residues. CDR3 in amino acids: CASSLGGFSNQPQHF. For the CDR3, the DNA is TGCGCCAGCAGCTTGGGAGGGTTTAGCAATCAGCCCCAGCATTTT.

This clonotype was seen repeatedly, ten times or more. The chain has TRBV20-1 and TRBJ2-3, with TRBD2 identical over 11 bases. There are 15 residues in the CDR3. CDR1 is DFQATT, CDR2 SNEGSKA, per germline (reference sequence). V lost 6 bases, J lost 3 bases, and 8 bases stayed unmatched. The CDR3 region has the DNA TGCAGTGCCAACCCACTAGCGGGAGAGACAGATACGCAGTATTTT. Residues: CSANPLAGETDTQYF.

V is TRBV20-1 and J is TRBJ2-5; D tentatively reads TRBD1 or TRBD2 (5 bases each). V shed 6 bases and J shed 5 bases, with 13 bases lying between them. Germline-derived CDR1 and CDR2 are DFQATT and SNEGSKA (reference sequence). The CDR3 is made up of 12 amino acids. CDR3 loop: CSAQSGRETQYF. In DNA form, the CDR3 reads TGCAGTGCCCAATCGGGGCGGGAGACCCAGTACTTC.

This clonotype was detected ten times or more. This chain links TRBV27 with TRBJ2-1; 10 bases align to TRBD2. The CDR3 is made up of 15 amino acids. V lost 5 bases and J lost 4; bases outside the gene matches: 5. The germline V gene has CDR1 MNHEY and CDR2 SMNVEV (reference sequence). In nucleotides, the CDR3 is TGTGCCAGCAGTGTAGCGGGAGGAGGGTACAATGAGCAGTTCTTC. Its protein product is CASSVAGGGYNEQFF.

The J gene is TRBJ1-4, the V gene TRBV6-1, with TRBD1 matching over 7 bases. The germline V gene encodes CDR1 MNHNS and CDR2 SASEGT. CDR3 length equals 14 residues. Germline trimming cut 6 bases from V and 4 bases from J; bases unmatched to any gene: 5. The CDR3 sequence is CASRQWDSNEKLFF. The CDR3 coding sequence is TGTGCCAGCAGACAATGGGACAGTAATGAAAAACTGTTTTTT.

This clonotype was counted at least ten times. The V call is TRBV11-3, the J call TRBJ2-2, with D hard to call. V dropped 0 bases and J dropped 7 bases, with 18 bases sitting between them. CDR1 and CDR2 (germline): SGHNT, YENEEA. The CDR3 has 17 residues. Written as DNA, the CDR3 is TGTGCCAGCAGCTTAGACCGGGCGTCCGGCTGGAGCGGGGAGCTGTTTTTT. Amino acid sequence: CASSLDRASGWSGELFF.

This clonotype was detected ten times or more. The chain joins TRBV7-9 to TRBJ1-1; D remains unclear. Per the germline V gene, CDR1 is SEHNR and CDR2 is FQNEAQ (reference sequence). V shed 5 bases and J shed 9 bases, with 10 bases lying between them. The length of the CDR3 is 11 residues. The CDR3, as DNA: TGTGCCAGCAGCCCGACGCGAAAAGCTTTCTTT. Encoded protein: CASSPTRKAFF.

This clonotype was found many times. The gene calls are TRBV15 and TRBJ1-5, with D uncertain. V was clipped by 1 base and J by 5 bases, with 6 bases between them. The CDR3 length is 13 residues. Germline lookup yields CDR1 LNHNV and CDR2 YYDKDF (reference sequence). CDR3 sequence (DNA): TGTGCCACCAGCAGAGGGTACGATCAGCCCCAGCATTTT. It yields the protein CATSRGYDQPQHF.

In this sample, this clonotype turned up many times. V gene TRBV5-1 combines with J gene TRBJ2-1, with a weak D call TRBD2 (6 bases). The CDR3 extends over 14 amino acids. V was cut by 1 base and J by 5 bases, with 10 bases left in between. Germline CDR1 reads SGHRS; CDR2 reads YFSETQ. For the CDR3, the DNA is TGCGCCAGCAGCTTGATTTGGGGGGACAATGAGCAGTTCTTC. Residues: CASSLIWGDNEQFF.

This clonotype showed up many times. The chain has TRBV7-9 and TRBJ2-7; the match to TRBD2 covers 12 bases. V lost 5 bases and J lost 6; bases outside the gene matches: 11. Germline V gene sequence: CDR1 SEHNR, CDR2 FQNEAQ (reference sequence). The CDR3 runs to 16 residues. CDR3 nucleotide sequence: TGTGCCAGCAGCCCCTCTAGGACTAGCGGGACGAGCGAGCAGTACTTC. As protein: CASSPSRTSGTSEQYF.

This clonotype was counted many times. The genes are TRBV20-1 and TRBJ2-2, with 15 nucleotides matching TRBD2. Trimming removed 5 bases from V and 2 bases from J; junction bases left unmatched: 6. This CDR3 region has 17 residues. Germline values: CDR1 DFQATT, CDR2 SNEGSKA (reference sequence). CDR3 loop: CSASGTSGGRNTGELFF. CDR3 sequence (DNA): TGCAGTGCTTCTGGGACTAGCGGGGGGAGAAACACCGGGGAGCTGTTTTTT.

In this sample, this clonotype turned up many times. The chain uses TRBV6-1 and TRBJ1-3; D gene uncertain. CDR3 length: 16 amino acids. Looked up from germline, CDR1 is MNHNS and CDR2 is SASEGT. Deletions cut 8 bases from V and 0 bases from J, with 17 bases between. This CDR3 is CASREFEGNSGNTIYF. The CDR3 bases are TGTGCCAGCCGGGAATTCGAGGGCAACTCTGGAAACACCATATATTTT.

This clonotype was recorded at least ten times. V is TRBV11-2 and J is TRBJ2-6; D gene ambiguous. This CDR3 region has 17 residues. Germline V gene data show CDR1 as SGHAT and CDR2 as FQNNGV. V was trimmed by 5 bases and J by 3 bases, leaving 17 bases between them. As DNA, the CDR3 is TGTGCCAGCAGCCCCACGCCTAGATTTGGTGGGGCCAACGTCCTGACTTTC. Translating gives CASSPTPRFGGANVLTF.

The genes are TRBV6-1 and TRBJ2-7, with TRBD1 identical over 7 bases. Germline CDR1 MNHNS, CDR2 SASEGT. Trimming at V came to 4 bases and at J to 3 bases, leaving 6 bases not matched to a gene. This CDR3 comprises 14 residues. This chain's CDR3 is CASSGWTGNYEQYV. The CDR3 nucleotides are TGTGCCAGCAGTGGCTGGACAGGAAACTACGAGCAGTACGTC.

This clonotype was detected ten times or more. The chain employs TRBV7-9 and TRBJ1-2, with unresolved D. Germline-derived CDR1 and CDR2 are SEHNR and FQNEAQ (reference sequence). V lost 4 bases, J lost 2 bases, and 17 bases lay in between. This CDR3 region has 16 residues. This chain's CDR3 is CASSSTVFPSNYGYTF. CDR3 coding DNA: TGTGCCAGCAGCTCCACGGTCTTCCCATCAAACTATGGCTACACCTTC.